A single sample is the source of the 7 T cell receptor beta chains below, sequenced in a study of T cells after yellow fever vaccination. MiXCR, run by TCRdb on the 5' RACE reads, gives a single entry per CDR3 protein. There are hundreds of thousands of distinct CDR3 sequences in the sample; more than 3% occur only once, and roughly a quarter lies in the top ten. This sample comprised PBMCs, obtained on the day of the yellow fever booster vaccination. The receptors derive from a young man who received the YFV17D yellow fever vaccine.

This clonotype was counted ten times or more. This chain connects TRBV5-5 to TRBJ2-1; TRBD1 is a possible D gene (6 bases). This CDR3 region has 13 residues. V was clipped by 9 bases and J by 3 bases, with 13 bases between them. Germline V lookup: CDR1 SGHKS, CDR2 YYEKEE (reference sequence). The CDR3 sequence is CATRDKVYNEQFF. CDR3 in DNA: TGTGCCACACGGGACAAGGTCTACAATGAGCAGTTCTTC.

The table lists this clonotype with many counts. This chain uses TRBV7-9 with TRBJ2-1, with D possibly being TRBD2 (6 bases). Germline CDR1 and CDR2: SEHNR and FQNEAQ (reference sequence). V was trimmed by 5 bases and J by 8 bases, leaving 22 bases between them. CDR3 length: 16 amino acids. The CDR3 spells CASSVMRLDMGDEQFF. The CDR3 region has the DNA TGTGCCAGCAGCGTAATGAGACTAGATATGGGCGATGAGCAGTTCTTC.

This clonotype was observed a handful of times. DNA for the CDR3: TGTGCCAGCAGCTTAGGACAGGGTCACGAGCAGTACGTC. Translating it yields CASSLGQGHEQYV. The chain links TRBV7-2 to TRBJ2-7, with 7 positions matching TRBD1. V lost 1 base, J lost 5 bases, and 2 bases stayed unmatched. This CDR3 is 13 amino acids long. CDR1 SGHTA and CDR2 FQGNSA come from the germline V gene.

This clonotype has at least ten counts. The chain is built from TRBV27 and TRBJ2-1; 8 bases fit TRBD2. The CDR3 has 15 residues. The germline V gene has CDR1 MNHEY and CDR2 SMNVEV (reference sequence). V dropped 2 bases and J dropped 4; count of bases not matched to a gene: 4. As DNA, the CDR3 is TGTGCCAGCAGTTTAGCGGGGGGAGGGTACAATGAGCAGTTCTTC. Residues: CASSLAGGGYNEQFF.

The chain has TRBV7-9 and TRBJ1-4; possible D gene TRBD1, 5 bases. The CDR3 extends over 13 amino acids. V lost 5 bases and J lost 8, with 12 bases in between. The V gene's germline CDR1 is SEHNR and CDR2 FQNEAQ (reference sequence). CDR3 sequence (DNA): TGTGCCAGCAGCCCCCGGGGGGTGGAAAAACTGTTTTTT. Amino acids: CASSPRGVEKLFF.

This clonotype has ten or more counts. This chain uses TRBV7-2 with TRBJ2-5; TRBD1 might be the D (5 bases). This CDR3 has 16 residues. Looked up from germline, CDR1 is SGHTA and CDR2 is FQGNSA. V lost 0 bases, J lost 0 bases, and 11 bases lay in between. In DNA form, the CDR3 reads TGTGCCAGCAGCTTAGCGAAGGGGCTGGACCAAGAGACCCAGTACTTC. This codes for CASSLAKGLDQETQYF. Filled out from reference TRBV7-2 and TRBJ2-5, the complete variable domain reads GAGVSQSPSNKVTEKGKDVELRCDPISGHTALYWYRQSLGQGLEFLIYFQGNSAPDKSGLPSDRFSAERTGGSVSTLTIQRTQQEDSAVYLCASSLAKGLDQETQYFGPGTRLLVL.

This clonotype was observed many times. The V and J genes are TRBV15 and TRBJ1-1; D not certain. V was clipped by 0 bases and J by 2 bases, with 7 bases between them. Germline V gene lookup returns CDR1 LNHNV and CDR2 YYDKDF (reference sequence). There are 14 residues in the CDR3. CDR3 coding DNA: TGTGCCACCAGCAGAGATGGAGGAAACACTGAAGCTTTCTTT. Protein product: CATSRDGGNTEAFF.